The 2 T cell receptor beta chains below were found in one sample sequenced in a study of response to subunit inactivated influenza vaccine (dated 2018 in TCRdb). The method behind the library was RT-PCR. TCRdb lists the instrument as Illumina HiSeq 2500. Through fastp at Q25 and MiXCR, TCRdb rebuilt clones from the public reads, retaining in-frame beta chains. Every distinct CDR3 protein forms one entry, paired with its most common genes and DNA. The sample yields some 800,000 distinct CDR3 sequences; 21% were counted once. The ten largest account for 10% of the sample. The specimen comprised PBMCs from blood, sampled about 5 days after vaccination. These receptors came from a man aged 50-59 years who received an inactivated influenza vaccine. Donor details come from another sample of the same person, matched by shared clones.

This clonotype turned up a few times. This chain connects TRBV28 to TRBJ1-5; 10 nucleotides match TRBD1. The J segment lost 6 bases and the V segment lost 6 bases, leaving 8 bases of the junction unmatched. Germline assignment: CDR1 MDHEN and CDR2 SYDVKM. The CDR3 is made up of 15 amino acids. The CDR3 is CASRNGQGGGQPQHF. The DNA of the CDR3 is TGTGCCAGCAGAAATGGACAGGGGGGCGGTCAGCCCCAGCATTTT.

This clonotype was seen a few times. The chain employs TRBV7-2 and TRBJ2-3; 13 bases match TRBD2. The V and J ends lost 5 bases and 5 bases, in that order; junction bases with no gene match: 10. CDR3 length equals 17 residues. In germline, CDR1 is SGHTA, CDR2 FQGNSA. The CDR3 region has the DNA TGTGCCAGCAGCGCCGGACTAGCGGGGGATCGAGAAGATACGCAGTATTTT. Its translation: CASSAGLAGDREDTQYF.